This is a list of T cell receptor beta chains from one sample in a study of T cells after yellow fever vaccination. Each CDR3 protein gets one entry after TCRdb re-called the 5' RACE reads with MiXCR. The sample yields under 250,000 distinct CDR3 sequences, around 3.1% seen once. Sequencing was performed on CD4+ T cells sorted from PBMCs, taken 10 days after the yellow fever booster vaccination. The receptors originated from a young man who received the YFV17D yellow fever vaccine. CDR3s include the opening cysteine and the closing phenylalanine or tryptophan. D genes are given only for firm matches. Some rows mark clone size as missing; the rest say once, few, many or name a class of expanded clone.

DNA: TGTGCCAGCATGGACAGGTTTCGGAATGAAAAACTGTTTTTT
CDR3: CASMDRFRNEKLFF
length: 14
V: TRBV28
D: TRBD1
size: few
J: TRBJ1-4

DNA: TGTGCCAGCAGCCCCCCCACTTTTCTAGCGGGGGCCCTAGCCAAAAACATTCAGTACTTC
CDR3: CASSPPTFLAGALAKNIQYF
length: 20
V: TRBV5-5
D: TRBD2
size: many
J: TRBJ2-4

DNA: TGTGCCAGCATCCCCAGGGGTTTCACAGATACGCAGTATTTT
CDR3: CASIPRGFTDTQYF
length: 14
V: TRBV6-6
D: NA
size: few
J: TRBJ2-3

DNA: TGTGCCAGCAGCTTCGGGGCAGAAAGCACAGATACGCAGTATTTT
CDR3: CASSFGAESTDTQYF
length: 15
V: TRBV7-2
D: NA
size: many
J: TRBJ2-3

DNA: TGCGCCAGCAGCCAAGGGTTTCCGGGACTAGCCTACAATGAGCAGTTCTTC
CDR3: CASSQGFPGLAYNEQFF
length: 17
V: TRBV4-3
D: TRBD2
size: many
J: TRBJ2-1

DNA: TGTGCCAGCAGTCCGACTAGCGGGGGTATGGCAGATGAGCAGTTCTTC
CDR3: CASSPTSGGMADEQFF
length: 16
V: TRBV6-2/TRBV6-3
D: TRBD2
size: few
J: TRBJ2-1

DNA: TGTGCCAGCAGTTTAATCCGAGGGGCTGGGAACACTGAAGCTTTCTTT
CDR3: CASSLIRGAGNTEAFF
length: 16
V: TRBV27
D: NA
size: many
J: TRBJ1-1

DNA: TGTGCCAGCAGCTCCCAGGGGGGAGGGGCCAACGTCCTGACTTTC
CDR3: CASSSQGGGANVLTF
length: 15
V: TRBV7-9
D: NA
size: many
J: TRBJ2-6

DNA: TGTGCCAGCAGCTTGACCCTTCGCTCCTACAATGAGCAGTTCTTC
CDR3: CASSLTLRSYNEQFF
length: 15
V: TRBV5-5
D: NA
size: few
J: TRBJ2-1

DNA: TGTGCCAGCGCTGAAGGGACAGCAATCTCCTACAATGAGCAGTTCTTC
CDR3: CASAEGTAISYNEQFF
length: 16
V: TRBV5-4
D: TRBD1
size: many
J: TRBJ2-1

DNA: TGCGCCAGCAGTCTCTCGGAGGGGGCGGTGACAGATACGCAGTATTTT
CDR3: CASSLSEGAVTDTQYF
length: 16
V: TRBV5-1
D: NA
size: many
J: TRBJ2-3

DNA: TGCGCCAGCAGCTCTTACAGGGGGGAGACCCAGTACTTC
CDR3: CASSSYRGETQYF
length: 13
V: TRBV5-1
D: TRBD1
size: many
J: TRBJ2-5

DNA: TGTGCCAGCTCACCAGGACAGGGGTTCTCTGGGGCCAACGTCCTGACTTTC
CDR3: CASSPGQGFSGANVLTF
length: 17
V: TRBV18
D: TRBD1
size: NA
J: TRBJ2-6

DNA: TGTGCCAGCGGGGGGTCCAGGGTATACAATGAGCAGTTCTTC
CDR3: CASGGSRVYNEQFF
length: 14
V: TRBV4-2
D: NA
size: few
J: TRBJ2-1

DNA: TGCGCCAGCAGCAGCCAGGGTTTAGGCACCGGGGAGCTGTTTTTT
CDR3: CASSSQGLGTGELFF
length: 15
V: TRBV5-1
D: NA
size: many
J: TRBJ2-2

DNA: TGCGCCAGCAGCCTCCCGGGGCTTGGTGATGGCTACACCTTC
CDR3: CASSLPGLGDGYTF
length: 14
V: TRBV5-1
D: NA
size: few
J: TRBJ1-2

DNA: TGCAGCGTTAAACCTTCCCCGCGGGGGGGGAATGAGCAGTTCTTC
CDR3: CSVKPSPRGGNEQFF
length: 15
V: TRBV29-1
D: TRBD2
size: many
J: TRBJ2-1

DNA: TGTGCCAGCTCCCGGAGGGGGGCCTACAATGAGCAGTTCTTC
CDR3: CASSRRGAYNEQFF
length: 14
V: TRBV7-3
D: NA
size: many
J: TRBJ2-1

DNA: TGCGCCAGCAGCTTGGTTACAGGGGTCACTGAAGCTTTCTTT
CDR3: CASSLVTGVTEAFF
length: 14
V: TRBV5-1
D: TRBD1
size: few
J: TRBJ1-1

DNA: TGTGCCAGCGAGTTGGAAATAGCGGGGGGGAATGAGCAGTTCTTC
CDR3: CASELEIAGGNEQFF
length: 15
V: TRBV2
D: TRBD2
size: many
J: TRBJ2-1

DNA: TGTGCCAGCAGTCCTACCGCTGGGGTTGGCTACACCTTC
CDR3: CASSPTAGVGYTF
length: 13
V: TRBV12-3/TRBV12-4
D: NA
size: few
J: TRBJ1-2

DNA: TGCAGTGCTAGAGCACCCGCCGGGACAGGAAACACCGGGGAGCTGTTTTTT
CDR3: CSARAPAGTGNTGELFF
length: 17
V: TRBV20-1
D: TRBD1
size: many
J: TRBJ2-2

DNA: TGTGCCAGCAGTTTAGCGCTGGGGTTCGTTGGCTACACCTTC
CDR3: CASSLALGFVGYTF
length: 14
V: TRBV12-3/TRBV12-4
D: NA
size: few
J: TRBJ1-2

DNA: TGTGCCAGCAGCCGAGGACCGGGACAGCAAGAGACCCAGTACTTC
CDR3: CASSRGPGQQETQYF
length: 15
V: TRBV27
D: TRBD1
size: few
J: TRBJ2-5

DNA: TGCAGTGCTCAACGGACAGCGTCTACGATCCAAGAGACCCAGTACTTC
CDR3: CSAQRTASTIQETQYF
length: 16
V: TRBV20-1
D: NA
size: NA
J: TRBJ2-5

DNA: TGTGCCAGCAGTGATCAGGGGGCAACCTACGAGCAGTACTTC
CDR3: CASSDQGATYEQYF
length: 14
V: TRBV2
D: TRBD1
size: NA
J: TRBJ2-7

DNA: TGCGCCAGCAGCTTGGGAGGCAGGGAGGAAGAAAAACTGTTTTTT
CDR3: CASSLGGREEEKLFF
length: 15
V: TRBV5-1
D: NA
size: few
J: TRBJ1-4

DNA: TGTGCCAGCAGTGCGAATAGCGGGGGGGCAGATACGCAGTATTTT
CDR3: CASSANSGGADTQYF
length: 15
V: TRBV6-4
D: TRBD2
size: many
J: TRBJ2-3

DNA: TGTGCCAGCAGTTACCTAGACAGGAGCCCCTACAATGAGCAGTTCTTC
CDR3: CASSYLDRSPYNEQFF
length: 16
V: TRBV28
D: NA
size: few
J: TRBJ2-1

DNA: TGTGCCAGCCGGGGGGGAGAGTTCTTC
CDR3: CASRGGEFF
length: 9
V: TRBV21-1
D: NA
size: many
J: TRBJ2-1

DNA: TGTGCCAGCAGTGGTACCGGAGGGTCGGACTATGGCTACACCTTC
CDR3: CASSGTGGSDYGYTF
length: 15
V: TRBV2
D: NA
size: NA
J: TRBJ1-2

DNA: TGTGCCAGCAGCACCTGGGACGGGCGTAATCAGCCCCAGCATTTT
CDR3: CASSTWDGRNQPQHF
length: 15
V: TRBV7-2
D: NA
size: many
J: TRBJ1-5

DNA: TGTGCCAGCAGTTACTCGACAGAAAAAGAGACCCAGTACTTC
CDR3: CASSYSTEKETQYF
length: 14
V: TRBV6-2/TRBV6-3
D: NA
size: many
J: TRBJ2-5

DNA: TGTGCCAGCAGCTTAGGGCCTCAAGAGACCCAGTACTTC
CDR3: CASSLGPQETQYF
length: 13
V: TRBV7-2
D: NA
size: many
J: TRBJ2-5

DNA: TGTGCCAGCAGCAAATTGGTGGGTTGGGGATGGGCTAACACTGAAGCTTTCTTT
CDR3: CASSKLVGWGWANTEAFF
length: 18
V: TRBV21-1
D: NA
size: many
J: TRBJ1-1

DNA: TGTGCCAGCAGTTACCAGGGATCGAATGAGCAGTTCTTC
CDR3: CASSYQGSNEQFF
length: 13
V: TRBV6-2/TRBV6-3
D: NA
size: many
J: TRBJ2-1

DNA: TGCGCCAGCAGTGACTTAGCGGCGAGCTCCTACAATGAGCAGTTCTTC
CDR3: CASSDLAASSYNEQFF
length: 16
V: TRBV10-2
D: NA
size: few
J: TRBJ2-1

DNA: TGTGCCAGCAGCTTATCGGTCAGGGACGGGCCCCAGCATTTT
CDR3: CASSLSVRDGPQHF
length: 14
V: TRBV7-2
D: NA
size: few
J: TRBJ1-5

DNA: TGTGCCAGCAGTTTAGAGGGGGGGAACACTGAAGCTTTCTTT
CDR3: CASSLEGGNTEAFF
length: 14
V: TRBV12-3/TRBV12-4
D: NA
size: NA
J: TRBJ1-1

DNA: TGTGCCAGCTGCTGGGACAGGGAGTCGACAGATACGCAGTATTTT
CDR3: CASCWDRESTDTQYF
length: 15
V: TRBV6-5
D: TRBD1
size: many
J: TRBJ2-3

DNA: TGTGCCAGCAGTACCCGGGATGGGGCTGGTACCTTC
CDR3: CASSTRDGAGTF
length: 12
V: TRBV12-3/TRBV12-4
D: NA
size: few
J: TRBJ1-2

DNA: TGTGCCAGCAGTGAGTACAGGGACACAGATACGCAGTATTTT
CDR3: CASSEYRDTDTQYF
length: 14
V: TRBV6-4
D: NA
size: few
J: TRBJ2-3

DNA: TGTGCCAGCAGTTACTCGGGCTCCCTGTTTCCAGATACGCAGTATTTT
CDR3: CASSYSGSLFPDTQYF
length: 16
V: TRBV6-5
D: NA
size: many
J: TRBJ2-3

DNA: TGTGCCAGCAGTCGGGAAGGGACTTCCTACGAGCAGTACTTC
CDR3: CASSREGTSYEQYF
length: 14
V: TRBV2
D: NA
size: many
J: TRBJ2-7

DNA: TGCGCCAGCAGCCAAGATCGGGAAGGGGAGCTGTTTTTT
CDR3: CASSQDREGELFF
length: 13
V: TRBV4-3
D: NA
size: few
J: TRBJ2-2

DNA: TGTGCCAGCAGTCACGTTCTAGCGGGGGGGCATGCAGATACGCAGTATTTT
CDR3: CASSHVLAGGHADTQYF
length: 17
V: TRBV6-2/TRBV6-3
D: TRBD2
size: NA
J: TRBJ2-3

DNA: TGTGCTAGTGGTTTGAGGTCCCACACCGGGGAGCTGTTTTTT
CDR3: CASGLRSHTGELFF
length: 14
V: TRBV12-5
D: NA
size: few
J: TRBJ2-2

DNA: TGTGCCAGCTTAGGACAGGGCGGTGGTGATACGCAGTATTTT
CDR3: CASLGQGGGDTQYF
length: 14
V: TRBV18
D: TRBD1
size: many
J: TRBJ2-3

DNA: TGCGCCAGCAGTCGGGACAGGGGGCAGGTACGCGTCCTGACTTTC
CDR3: CASSRDRGQVRVLTF
length: 15
V: TRBV10-1
D: TRBD1
size: many
J: TRBJ2-6

DNA: TGTGCCACACTGCTGGGGGGGCCCGGTTCACCCCTCCACTTT
CDR3: CATLLGGPGSPLHF
length: 14
V: TRBV28
D: NA
size: few
J: TRBJ1-6

DNA: TGCGCCAGCAGCTTGGTGATTGGGAGCACAGATACGCAGTATTTT
CDR3: CASSLVIGSTDTQYF
length: 15
V: TRBV5-1
D: NA
size: many
J: TRBJ2-3

DNA: TGTGCTAGCAGCTCGATGAACACCGGGGAGCTGTTTTTT
CDR3: CASSSMNTGELFF
length: 13
V: TRBV7-7
D: NA
size: many
J: TRBJ2-2

DNA: TGCGCCAGCAGAAGGGTCCAAGAGACCCAGTACTTC
CDR3: CASRRVQETQYF
length: 12
V: TRBV5-1
D: NA
size: many
J: TRBJ2-5

DNA: TGTGCCAGCGCCCGCCCGGGACAGGGCACAGATACGCAGTATTTT
CDR3: CASARPGQGTDTQYF
length: 15
V: TRBV18
D: TRBD1
size: NA
J: TRBJ2-3

DNA: TGCAGTGCTAGAACTAGAAGCACAGGGGCCTCTAACTATGGCTACACCTTC
CDR3: CSARTRSTGASNYGYTF
length: 17
V: TRBV20-1
D: TRBD1
size: NA
J: TRBJ1-2

DNA: TGTGCCAGCAGCCCGCCTAGGGGGACACCGTTTGACGGGGAGCTGTTTTTT
CDR3: CASSPPRGTPFDGELFF
length: 17
V: TRBV5-8
D: NA
size: many
J: TRBJ2-2

DNA: TGCAGTGCTAGTCCCCCTTACGGCGACACAGATACGCAGTATTTT
CDR3: CSASPPYGDTDTQYF
length: 15
V: TRBV20-1
D: NA
size: NA
J: TRBJ2-3

DNA: TGCGCCAGCAGGGAAACAGGGGGCGCGAACACTGAAGCTTTCTTT
CDR3: CASRETGGANTEAFF
length: 15
V: TRBV5-1
D: TRBD1
size: NA
J: TRBJ1-1

DNA: TGTGCCAGCAGCCACCCCTTGGGGACAAGTGAAAACATTCAGTACTTC
CDR3: CASSHPLGTSENIQYF
length: 16
V: TRBV7-2
D: NA
size: many
J: TRBJ2-4